The 18 T cell receptor beta chains presented below share a single source sample, sequenced in a study of blood T cell repertoires in COVID-19. The protocol was immunoSEQ multiplex PCR, while the TCRdb copy is restricted to in-frame clones and leaves out a portion. The sample consists of over 200,000 clones, 70% to 90% of them appearing once. The sequenced sample consisted of peripheral blood. Receptor source: a man younger than 45 with COVID-19, enrolled during active disease.

The chain is built from TRBV6-4 and TRBJ1-2; no clear D. The CDR3 consists of 13 residues. Germline lookup yields CDR1 MRHNA and CDR2 SNTAGT. Trimming removed 5 bases at V and 4 bases at J, with 11 bases between. The CDR3 DNA follows: TGTGCCAGCAGTAACGACATAAGCTATGGCTACACCTTC. Protein product: CASSNDISYGYTF.

As regards this clone: The same CDR3 arises from other DNA sequences in this sample as well. This chain connects TRBV12-3 or TRBV12-4 to TRBJ2-3, with a possible D match to TRBD2 (5 bases). V was pared by 3 bases and J by 4 bases, with 8 bases between. This CDR3 has 13 amino acids. This CDR3 is CASSFAGADTQYF. The CDR3 nucleotides are TGTGCCAGCAGTTTCGCGGGTGCAGATACGCAGTATTTT.

V usage is TRBV6-5 and J usage is TRBJ2-7; TRBD1 matches at 9 bases. After removal of 6 bases from V and 6 bases from J, the junction contained 9 bases not matched to a gene. The length of the CDR3 is 14 residues. The germline gives CDR1 MNHEY, CDR2 SVGAGI. The CDR3 DNA reads TGTGCCAGCAGGCCCGGGGACAGGGATTCCGAGCAGTACTTC. This encodes CASRPGDRDSEQYF.

The chain combines TRBV10-3 with TRBJ1-2; 7 bases fit TRBD1. The germline gives CDR1 ENHRY, CDR2 SYGVKD. The CDR3 runs to 17 residues. V was pared by 8 bases and J by 0 bases, with 15 bases of the junction left unmatched. The CDR3, as DNA: TGTGCCATCGGCACTGGACAGGCACCTCAAGCTAACTATGGCTACACCTTC. This translates into CAIGTGQAPQANYGYTF.

Many counts were recorded for this clone. The V call is TRBV5-1, the J call TRBJ2-7; D not certain. There are 14 residues in the CDR3. With 1 base removed from V and 2 bases from J, the gap between germline ends came to 10 bases. CDR1 is SGHRS, CDR2 YFSETQ, per germline. The chain's CDR3 is CASSLTALPYEQYF. The CDR3, as DNA: TGCGCCAGCAGCTTGACAGCTCTCCCCTACGAGCAGTACTTC.

This chain joins TRBV7-8 and TRBJ1-4; TRBD1 aligns across 10 bases. Losses at the gene ends were 4 bases for V and 8 bases for J; bases not matched to a gene: 4. CDR3 length: 14 amino acids. The germline V gene has CDR1 SGHVS and CDR2 FQNEAQ. CDR3 in DNA: TGTGCCAGCAGCTGGGGACAGGGGCGCGAAAAACTGTTTTTT. It encodes CASSWGQGREKLFF.

This clone was seen only a few times. This chain uses TRBV6-5 with TRBJ1-6; D perhaps matches TRBD1 (5 bases). Germline-derived CDR1 and CDR2 are MNHEY and SVGAGI. With 6 bases removed from V and 10 bases from J, the gap between germline ends came to 19 bases. CDR3 size: 15 residues. The CDR3 nucleotides are TGTGCCAGCAGCCAGGGTGTCGGTATCGGCTCACCCCTCCACTTT. This gives the protein CASSQGVGIGSPLHF.

This chain uses TRBV11-2 with TRBJ2-7; maybe TRBD2 (6 bases). Germline CDR1 reads SGHAT; CDR2 reads FQNNGV. CDR3 length: 15 residues. Trimming shortened V by 1 base and J by 0 bases, and 10 bases separated the two germline ends. The CDR3 DNA reads as TGTGCCAGCAGCTTAGGTAGCGGTAGCTCCTACGAGCAGTACTTC. Protein product: CASSLGSGSSYEQYF.

The J gene is TRBJ1-2, the V gene TRBV18, with 8 positions matching TRBD1. Germline assignment: CDR1 KGHSH and CDR2 LQKENI. The CDR3 is made up of 15 amino acids. V lost 4 bases to trimming and J lost 8 bases; unmatched junction nucleotides: 12. CDR3 protein: CASSLGQGILVGYTF. In nucleotides, the CDR3 is TGTGCCAGCTCACTTGGACAGGGAATATTAGTCGGCTACACCTTC. Drawing the rest from reference TRBV18 and TRBJ1-2, the complete variable domain is NAGVMQNPRHLVRRRGQEARLRCSPMKGHSHVYWYRQLPEEGLKFMVYLQKENIIDESGMPKERFSAEFPKEGPSILRIQQVVRGDSAAYFCASSLGQGILVGYTFGSGTRLTVV.

With regard to this clone: At one boundary the junction diverges from the germline segment, which might be a read error. This sequence joins TRBV5-4 and TRBJ2-7, with TRBD2 matching over 7 bases. The germline V gene encodes CDR1 SGHNT and CDR2 YYREEE (reference sequence). The CDR3 spans 15 residues. CDR3 in amino acids: CASRLASSGAYEQYF. The CDR3 DNA sequence: TGTGCCAGCAGGTTGGCGTCTAGCGGAGCCTACGAGCAGTACTTC.

This clone was detected only once. V is TRBV6-4 and J is TRBJ2-1, with TRBD2 matching over 10 bases. In germline, CDR1 is MRHNA, CDR2 SNTAGT. The J segment lost 7 bases and the V segment lost 5 bases, leaving 5 bases of the junction unmatched. CDR3 size: 14 residues. CDR3 region: CASSLLAGRNEQFF. CDR3 in DNA: TGTGCCAGCAGTCTACTAGCGGGAAGGAATGAGCAGTTCTTC.

CDR3 sequence reads: CASSLTRLNEQFF. CDR3 sequence (DNA): TGTGCCAGCAGTTTAACTAGGTTAAATGAGCAGTTCTTC. V is TRBV27 and J is TRBJ2-1; TRBD2 might be the D (5 bases). The germline V gene has CDR1 MNHEY and CDR2 SMNVEV (reference sequence). V gave up 2 bases and J gave up 7 bases, with 9 bases separating them. The CDR3 consists of 13 residues.

The V gene is TRBV6-1, the J gene TRBJ1-6; D unresolved. Per the germline V gene, CDR1 is MNHNS and CDR2 is SASEGT. The CDR3 has 12 amino acids. With 0 bases removed from V and 14 bases from J, the gap between germline ends came to 8 bases. The CDR3, as DNA: TGTGCCAGCAGTGAAGCCGGTAGTTCCCTCCACTTT. The encoded protein is CASSEAGSSLHF.

This chain links TRBV19 with TRBJ1-5; D gene ambiguous. The V gene's germline CDR1 is LNHDA and CDR2 SQIVND (reference sequence). The CDR3 is 11 residues long. The V end was cut by 7 bases, the J end by 9 bases, with 10 bases between. CDR3 residues: CASKRAGPQHF. The CDR3 DNA follows: TGTGCCAGTAAACGAGCGGGGCCCCAGCATTTT.

The V and J genes are TRBV4-3 and TRBJ2-1, with 9 bases identical to TRBD2. After removal of 0 bases from V and 7 bases from J, the junction contained 13 bases not matched to a gene. The length of the CDR3 is 18 residues. Per germline, CDR1 LGHNA and CDR2 YSLEER. CDR3: CASSQDQLWREGLNEQFF. For the CDR3, the DNA is TGCGCCAGCAGCCAAGATCAATTGTGGCGGGAGGGCCTAAATGAGCAGTTCTTC.

The rearrangement joins TRBV27 to TRBJ1-3; no reliable D call. The V gene's germline CDR1 is MNHEY and CDR2 SMNVEV (reference sequence). CDR3 size: 11 residues. V lost 7 bases to trimming and J lost 3 bases, with 4 bases between them. The CDR3 loop is CASTNGNTIYF. CDR3 DNA: TGTGCCAGCACTAATGGAAACACCATATATTTT.

The chain employs TRBV7-2 and TRBJ1-3; unclear D gene. Germline V gene data show CDR1 as SGHTA and CDR2 as FQGNSA. V lost 1 base and J 7 bases, leaving 11 bases between the germline ends. The length of the CDR3 is 14 residues. As DNA, the CDR3 is TGTGCCAGCAGCTTAGAACGGGGTGGGAACACCATATATTTT. Translation gives CASSLERGGNTIYF.

Only one count was recorded for this clone. This chain joins TRBV5-1 and TRBJ2-1; TRBD2 matches at 8 bases. This CDR3 contains 14 residues. Trimming took 8 bases from V and 5 from J; bases not matched to a gene: 9. Per the germline V gene, CDR1 is SGHRS and CDR2 is YFSETQ. In DNA form, the CDR3 reads TGCGCCAGTATGCTAGCGGGCACAAACAATGAGCAGTTCTTC. Encoded protein: CASMLAGTNNEQFF.